These T cell receptor beta chains were read from a single sample in a study of PD-L1 blockade in urothelial cancer. TCRdb's table, derived via immunoSEQ multiplex PCR, lists solely in-frame clones and lacks some. Of about 36,000 clones listed, roughly 82% are singletons. The sample was PBMCs, taken around atezolizumab (anti-PD-L1) treatment. These TCRs come from a man aged 35 to 55 with urothelial cancer. The CDR3 runs from the conserved cysteine through the conserved F or W. The D gene is left open where the match is weak. Size tells how often a clone was seen (once, few, many) or the class of an expanded clone, and some rows leave it out.

13 few . TRBJ2-2 TRBV4-2 TGTGCCAGCAGCCAAGAACGGACCGGGGAGCTGTTTTTT CASSQERTGELFF
17 . . TRBJ2-3 TRBV11-2 TGTGCCAGCAGCCAAGCGAAGGGGTCAGGGCTGGCAGATACGCAGTATTTT CASSQAKGSGLADTQYF
11 . . TRBJ1-1 TRBV7-9 TGTGCCAGCAGCTTGGGAGGTGAAGCTTTCTTT CASSLGGEAFF
15 once . TRBJ2-1 TRBV5-4 TGTGCCAGCAGCTTAGTTCTGGAGGCCCTCGATGAGCAGTTCTTC CASSLVLEALDEQFF
11 . . TRBJ2-3 TRBV29-1 TGCAGCGGGCGGGGCACAGATACGCAGTATTTT CSGRGTDTQYF
14 . . TRBJ2-5 TRBV7-2 TGTGCCAGCAGCTTTGGTCCGCGTCAAGAGACCCAGTACTTC CASSFGPRQETQYF
16 . TRBD1 TRBJ2-5 TRBV6-5 TGTGCCAGCAGTTATACGACAGGGGAAGGAGGAGAGACCCAGTACTTC CASSYTTGEGGETQYF
15 few TRBD1 TRBJ1-5 TRBV28 TGTGCCAGCAGTCCGCAGGGGGTAAGGAATCAGCCCCAGCATTTT CASSPQGVRNQPQHF
12 . . TRBJ2-7 TRBV10-3 TGTGCCATCAGTGAGTCTAATTACGAGCAGTACTTC CAISESNYEQYF
13 . . TRBJ1-1 TRBV27 TGTGCCAGCAGTTTAAGGTCGGGCACTGAAGCTTTCTTT CASSLRSGTEAFF
11 . . TRBJ2-1 TRBV20-1 TGCAGTGCTGCGGAGAGCAATGAGCAGTTCTTC CSAAESNEQFF
14 . TRBD1 TRBJ1-1 TRBV9 TGTGCCAGCAGCTCCCGGACAGGGCGGGCTGAAGCTTTCTTT CASSSRTGRAEAFF
17 once TRBD2 TRBJ2-3 TRBV7-3 TGTGCCAGCAGCTACGGAATAGCGGGCCGCAGCACAGATACGCAGTATTTT CASSYGIAGRSTDTQYF
16 . TRBD2 TRBJ2-1 TRBV11-3 TGTGCCAGCAGCGCTACTAGCGGGAGCTCCTACAATGAGCAGTTCTTC CASSATSGSSYNEQFF
16 once . TRBJ2-1 TRBV14 TGTGCCAGCAGCCAAGAGGACATTGGCCCCTACAATGAGCAGTTCTTC CASSQEDIGPYNEQFF
14 . TRBD2 TRBJ2-3 TRBV7-2 TGTGCCAGCAGCCCACCGGGACTAGTGAATAAGCAGTATTTT CASSPPGLVNKQYF
14 . . TRBJ2-3 TRBV6-6 TGTGCCAGCAGTTCCCCTGACAGGACAGATACGCAGTATTTT CASSSPDRTDTQYF
18 few TRBD2 TRBJ2-5 TRBV11-2 TGTGCCAGCAGCCGACAGAGGAGTAGCGGGAGGGCACGGGAGACCCAGTACTTC CASSRQRSSGRARETQYF
13 . . TRBJ2-1 TRBV6-1 TGTGCCGGCCTGGGGCAGCCCTACAATGAGCAGTTCTTC CAGLGQPYNEQFF
17 . TRBD2 TRBJ2-1 TRBV9 TGTGCCAGCAGCGTAGTTTCCGCGGGAGGGGGGTACAATGAGCAGTTCTTC CASSVVSAGGGYNEQFF
13 once . TRBJ1-5 TRBV11-1 TGTGCCAGCAGCTTGAGAGGGAATCAGCCCCAGCATTTT CASSLRGNQPQHF
15 . TRBD1 TRBJ1-5 TRBV7-2 TGTGCCAGCAGCTTAGGGGGAACAGGGGCAAAGACCCAGCATTTT CASSLGGTGAKTQHF
12 . . TRBJ1-1 TRBV29-1 TGCAGCGTTGAGAGGGTAGGCACTGAAGCTTTCTTT CSVERVGTEAFF
15 . TRBD2 TRBJ2-7 TRBV28 TGTGCCAGCGGACCCGGGACTATAATAGGATACGAGCAGTACTTC CASGPGTIIGYEQYF